The present entry profiles one T cell receptor beta chain with its context. What antigen it recognizes has not been identified. This clone may be a read error of a much larger clone one base away. The germline V gene (reference sequence) yields SGHKS for CDR1 and YYEKEE for CDR2. The CDR3, cysteine through phenylalanine, is 15 amino acids long. Only CDR3 DNA is held: 45 bases, read in frame from base 1. Library construction relied on 5' RACE. The sequencer listed for this sample is Illumina HiSeq 2500. A second PCR of 7 to 11 cycles was performed with a sample-barcoded 5' primer and a J-beta primer mix. A unique molecular identifier was introduced onto each TCR beta cDNA molecule by a template-switch 5' adaptor carrying 12 random nucleotides. At least 2.5 million CDR3-containing paired-end reads were obtained from each sample. The Mint cDNA synthesis kit, primed by a TRBC-specific oligonucleotide, was used to synthesize first-strand cDNA from all RNA. After uracil-DNA glycosylase treatment, a first 18-cycle PCR used universal primers M1SS and BC2_uni_R on all cDNA. The authors' analysis ran thus. Each sample was normalized by randomly selecting 1 million high-quality reads, each carrying a distinct molecular identifier. Reads sharing molecular identifiers were discarded rather than binned into consensus sequences. MiTCR, with a Q25 quality threshold and the strictest error-elimination algorithm, was used for CDR3 identification, clonotype clustering and error correction. A nonparametric unseen species model with Euler transformation was used to estimate a lower bound on total TCR beta diversity. Through fastp at Q25 and MiXCR, TCRdb rebuilt clones from the public reads, retaining in-frame beta chains. Under each unique CDR3 protein, matching rows form one entry showing the most common genes and DNA. V and J calls and clone size were set by TCRdb, not the authors. This sample gives hundreds of thousands of distinct CDR3 sequences in total; 32% of them show up just once. Clones ranked in the top ten supply approximately 15% of the sample.

This specimen comes from a study of blood T cells in healthy people across ages (dated by TCRdb to about 2015). Regarding the complete study: Template switching captured roughly one uniquely barcoded TCR beta cDNA molecule per two T cells in model experiments. Using deep sequencing normalized with unique cDNA molecular identifiers, the study measured how TCR beta repertoire diversity changes with age. Donors were grouped into four age groups: young (average about 15 years), middle-aged (roughly 38), aged (62) and long-lived (approximately 82). Donors of different ages were randomly distributed across sequencing lanes to avoid experimental bias. Two additional independent replicas of 1 million unique cDNA reads from the same blood draw were analyzed for two donors (one aged 18 to 30 and one aged 80 or older). Overall study results and their limits: Compared with the aged group, the long-lived group had more naive CD4+ T cells, fewer expanded clones and increased TCR diversity, suggesting age selection. Donor CMV infection status was unknown, potentially confounding age-related changes in expanded clonotypes. Because profiling used bulk unsorted PBMCs, naive and antigen-experienced compartments could not be compared conclusively. There was a strong correlation between observed TCR beta diversity and the percentage of naive T cells measured by flow cytometry. Observed TCR beta diversity per million T cells fell roughly linearly with age, and a significant reduction was already apparent by age approximately 41. Total diversity estimates from one million sequenced T cells were considered lower bounds and underestimates.

The donors were roughly 39 Caucasian individuals from Russia, aged roughly 6 to 100 years, who were systemically healthy. Each donor gave 8 to 10 milliliters of peripheral blood, drawn into EDTA-treated Vacutainer tubes. Ficoll-Paque density-gradient centrifugation was used to isolate PBMCs, with at least 7 million per sample. Trizol reagent was used to extract total RNA from PBMCs, with at least 5.5 micrograms per sample. For every donor, an aliquot of PBMCs went through flow cytometry to measure the percentages of naive CD45RAhigh/CD27high T cells. The sample comprised blood. The chain uses TRBV5-5 and TRBJ2-6; the D region may be TRBD1 or TRBD2, each matching 5 bases equally. This receptor was taken from a woman of 80 years or more in good health. Donor details come from another sample of the same person, matched by shared clones. In nucleotides, the sequence is TGTGCCAGCAGCTCCGAGGGCTACGGGGCCAACGTCCGGACTTTC. This is translated as CASSSEGYGANVRTF.